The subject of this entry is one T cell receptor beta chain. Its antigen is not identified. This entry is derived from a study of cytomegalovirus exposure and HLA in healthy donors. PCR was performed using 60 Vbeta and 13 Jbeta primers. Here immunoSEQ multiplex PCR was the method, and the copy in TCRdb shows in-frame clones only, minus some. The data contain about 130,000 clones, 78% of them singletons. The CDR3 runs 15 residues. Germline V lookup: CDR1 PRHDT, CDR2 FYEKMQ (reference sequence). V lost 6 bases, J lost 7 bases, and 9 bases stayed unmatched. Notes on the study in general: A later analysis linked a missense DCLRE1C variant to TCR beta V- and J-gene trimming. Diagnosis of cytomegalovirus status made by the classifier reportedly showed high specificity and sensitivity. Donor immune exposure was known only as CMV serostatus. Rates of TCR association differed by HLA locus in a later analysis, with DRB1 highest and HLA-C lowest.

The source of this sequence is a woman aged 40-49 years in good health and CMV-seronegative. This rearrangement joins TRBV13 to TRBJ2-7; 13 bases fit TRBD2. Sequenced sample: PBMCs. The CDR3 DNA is TGTGCCAGCAGTGACGTACTAGCGGGAGGGCCTGAGCAGTACTTC. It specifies CASSDVLAGGPEQYF.